One and the same sample provided the 20 T cell receptor beta chains below, sequenced in a study of blood T cell repertoires in COVID-19. Repertoires were generated with immunoSEQ multiplex PCR, while TCRdb's copy carries only in-frame clones and drops some. The sample has approximately 300,000 clones; 90% are singletons. Material: peripheral blood. The origin of the receptors is a woman in her twenties or thirties with COVID-19, enrolled during active disease.

This clone came up once. The chain combines TRBV11-2 with TRBJ2-1; D ambiguous. Germline V gives CDR1 SGHAT, CDR2 FQNNGV. The V gene lost 4 bases and the J gene lost 10 bases, with 11 bases spanning the gap. The CDR3 totals 12 residues. The CDR3 region has the DNA TGTGCCAGCAGCTCACAGACCGCGGAGCAGTTCTTC. It specifies CASSSQTAEQFF.

The chain carries TRBV6-4 and TRBJ1-4, with 7 bases that match TRBD1. The germline V gene has CDR1 MRHNA and CDR2 SNTAGT. The CDR3 length is 13 residues. The junction had 2 bases not matched to a gene; V was cut back by 3 bases and J by 7 bases. The CDR3 spells CASSEQGSEKLFF. The DNA for the CDR3 is TGTGCCAGCAGTGAACAGGGGAGTGAAAAACTGTTTTTT.

This clone came up once. The chain combines TRBV12-3 or TRBV12-4 with TRBJ2-7; maybe TRBD1 (6 bases). CDR3 length equals 12 residues. V lost 6 bases, J lost 4 bases, and 10 bases lay in between. CDR3 loop: CASSQGLYEQYF. In nucleotides, the CDR3 is TGTGCCAGCAGCCAGGGGTTGTACGAGCAGTACTTC.

There are a few counts of this clone. V gene TRBV10-1 combines with J gene TRBJ2-7, with a possible D match to TRBD1 (6 bases). Germline values: CDR1 WNHNN, CDR2 SYGVQD (reference sequence). The CDR3 covers 15 residues. V gave up 0 bases and J gave up 4 bases, with 13 bases separating them. The CDR3 loop is CASSESRDTTYEQYF. The CDR3 DNA reads as TGCGCCAGCAGTGAGTCGAGGGACACCACTTACGAGCAGTACTTC.

The rearrangement uses TRBV4-3 and TRBJ1-1; D possibly corresponds to TRBD1 (5 bases). Germline lookup yields CDR1 LGHNA and CDR2 YSLEER. There are 14 residues in the CDR3. With 0 bases removed from V and 6 bases from J, the gap between germline ends came to 11 bases. The CDR3 DNA reads as TGCGCCAGCAGCCAAGATAAGGGGCAGGCTGAAGCTTTCTTT. Translated, it gives CASSQDKGQAEAFF.

The chain recombines TRBV21-1 with TRBJ2-5; the table assigns TRBD2, which was not confirmed against the DNA. TRBV21-1 constitutes a pseudogene. The CDR3 loop spans 16 amino acids. The CDR3 is CASSPPGLAGEETQYF. DNA of the CDR3: TGTGCCAGCAGCCCTCCCGGACTAGCGGGAGAGGAGACCCAGTACTTC.

V is TRBV15 and J is TRBJ1-6; 11 bases fit TRBD1. The trim removed 3 bases at V and 9 bases at J, leaving 1 base unmatched. Germline CDR1 LNHNV, CDR2 YYDKDF (reference sequence). The CDR3 totals 14 residues. The CDR3 nucleotides are TGTGCCACCAGCAGGGACAGGGGGCTTTCACCCCTCCACTTT. Amino acids: CATSRDRGLSPLHF.

This chain joins TRBV6-2 or TRBV6-3 and TRBJ2-7; D is unclear. Germline lookup yields CDR1 MNHEY and CDR2 SVGEGT. V was pared by 5 bases and J by 2 bases, with 7 bases between. This CDR3 comprises 12 residues. The DNA of the CDR3 is TGTGCCAGCAGTGCCACTGCCTACGAGCAGTACTTC. Encoded protein: CASSATAYEQYF.

This clone was found a few times. The chain carries TRBV5-1 and TRBJ1-1; D ambiguous. Looked up from germline, CDR1 is SGHRS and CDR2 is YFSETQ. The CDR3 extends over 16 amino acids. V shed 2 bases and J shed 0 bases, with 14 bases lying between them. Here the CDR3 reads CASSFIGSGMNTEAFF. CDR3 nucleotide sequence: TGCGCCAGCAGCTTTATCGGGAGCGGGATGAACACTGAAGCTTTCTTT.

The V gene is TRBV14, the J gene TRBJ2-5; 11 bases agree with TRBD2. V dropped 11 bases and J dropped 4; count of bases not matched to a gene: 3. Germline lookup yields CDR1 SGHDN and CDR2 FVKESK. The CDR3 extends over 12 amino acids. The CDR3 region has the DNA TGTGCCTCCGGACTAGCGGGAGAGACCCAGTACTTC. This gives the protein CASGLAGETQYF.

A remark on this clone: Other nucleotide sequences in the sample specify the same CDR3. The rearrangement links TRBV19 to TRBJ1-5; 10 nucleotides match TRBD1. Germline V gene data show CDR1 as LNHDA and CDR2 as SQIVND (reference sequence). The CDR3 is 12 amino acids. V gave up 8 bases and J gave up 5 bases; unmatched junction bases: 0. The CDR3: CASGTGDQPQHF. The CDR3 DNA sequence: TGTGCCAGTGGGACAGGGGATCAGCCCCAGCATTTT.

This clone was recorded only once. The chain couples TRBV28 to TRBJ2-1, with D maybe TRBD1 (6 bases). Per the germline V gene, CDR1 is MDHEN and CDR2 is SYDVKM. The CDR3 is made up of 13 amino acids. Trimming took 3 bases from V and 5 from J, leaving 8 bases between them. CDR3 bases: TGTGCCAGCAGTTTCCCAGGGGACAATGAGCAGTTCTTC. This gives the protein CASSFPGDNEQFF.

The V gene is TRBV28, the J gene TRBJ2-5, with no clear D. The CDR3 spans 13 residues. The germline CDR1 and CDR2 sequences are MDHEN and SYDVKM. Trimming took 7 bases from V and 4 from J, leaving 13 bases between them. CDR3 in amino acids: CASIDFMGETQYF. In DNA, the CDR3 is TGTGCCAGCATTGACTTCATGGGAGAGACCCAGTACTTC.

The V gene is TRBV5-4, the J gene TRBJ2-5, with 8 nucleotides matching TRBD2. The CDR3 sequence is 17 residues long. Germline-derived CDR1 and CDR2 are SGHNT and YYREEE (reference sequence). V gave up 4 bases and J gave up 1 base; unmatched junction bases: 12. The CDR3 protein is CASSAGLGGRPQETQYF. The CDR3 DNA follows: TGTGCCAGCAGCGCGGGCCTGGGCGGGAGGCCCCAAGAGACCCAGTACTTC.

The rearrangement joins TRBV10-3 to TRBJ2-7, with D perhaps matching TRBD1 (5 bases). This CDR3 region has 13 residues. CDR1 and CDR2 (germline): ENHRY, SYGVKD. Trimming left V 0 bases short and J 6 bases short, with 9 bases between. CDR3 region: CAISESQGLEQYF. As DNA, the CDR3 is TGTGCCATCAGTGAGTCCCAGGGCCTCGAGCAGTACTTC.

The chain uses TRBV27 and TRBJ2-7; no firm D call. V lost 3 bases to trimming and J lost 4 bases, with 13 bases between them. The CDR3 has 14 residues. From germline, CDR1 is MNHEY and CDR2 SMNVEV (reference sequence). The CDR3 region has the DNA TGTGCCAGCAGTTTGGATGGCGGCCAGTACGAGCAGTACTTC. Its protein product is CASSLDGGQYEQYF.

The chain joins TRBV21-1 to TRBJ2-3; the D segment call TRBD2 is taken from the table without a DNA check. TRBV21-1 is a known pseudogene. This CDR3 spans 12 amino acids. The CDR3 sequence: CASSRGGDTQYF. In DNA form, the CDR3 reads TGTGCCAGCAGCCGCGGGGGAGATACGCAGTATTTT.

The chain couples TRBV29-1 to TRBJ1-2, with TRBD1 matching 8 bases. CDR3 length: 15 residues. Trimming cost V 2 bases and J 6 bases; bases outside gene matches: 11. Germline V gene lookup returns CDR1 SQVTM and CDR2 ANQGSEA. The CDR3 loop is CSVEPLGQGADGYTF. As DNA, the CDR3 is TGCAGCGTTGAACCTTTAGGGCAGGGGGCCGATGGCTACACCTTC.

The rearrangement links TRBV5-6 to TRBJ1-2; maybe TRBD1 (5 bases). CDR3 length equals 16 residues. The ends were cut back, 5 bases at V and 0 bases at J, with 17 bases in the middle. From germline, CDR1 is SGHDT and CDR2 YYEEEE. CDR3 amino acids: CASRITGQPPNYGYTF. CDR3 DNA sequence: TGTGCCAGCAGGATAACAGGCCAACCCCCTAACTATGGCTACACCTTC.

The gene calls are TRBV7-9 and TRBJ2-7; TRBD2 might be the D (5 bases). Germline V gives CDR1 SEHNR, CDR2 FQNEAQ (reference sequence). Trimming cost V 3 bases and J 1 base, with 16 bases left between them. The length of the CDR3 is 16 residues. The CDR3 sequence: CASSFPSGSGSYEQYF. The CDR3 nucleotides are TGTGCCAGCAGCTTTCCATCCGGCTCGGGGTCCTACGAGCAGTACTTC. Variable domain in full (rest from reference TRBV7-9 and TRBJ2-7): DTGVSQNPRHKITKRGQNVTFRCDPISEHNRLYWYRQTLGQGPEFLTYFQNEAQLEKSRLLSDRFSAERPKGSFSTLEIQRTEQGDSAMYLCASSFPSGSGSYEQYFGPGTRLTVT.